What follows is one TCR beta chain and its context. The CDR3 has 15 residues. With 2 bases clipped from V and 2 bases from J, the junction kept 1 base outside the gene matches. From germline, CDR1 is SGHTA and CDR2 FQGNSA. The sample originates from a study of blood T cell repertoires in COVID-19. Only in-frame clones appear in the TCRdb table, and some are missing; sequencing was by immunoSEQ multiplex PCR. The table has some 70,000 clones, approximately 89% seen once. The TCR was taken from a woman between 65 and 79 years old with acute or convalescent COVID-19. The chain links TRBV7-2 to TRBJ2-3, with 10 bases lining up with TRBD2. The sequencing sample was made of peripheral blood. Written as DNA, the CDR3 is TGTGCCAGCAGCTTACTAGCGGGGGACACAGATACGCAGTATTTT. Translated, it gives CASSLLAGDTDTQYF. Using reference TRBV7-2 and TRBJ2-3 for the parts outside the CDR3, the full variable domain is GAGVSQSPSNKVTEKGKDVELRCDPISGHTALYWYRQSLGQGLEFLIYFQGNSAPDKSGLPSDRFSAERTGGSVSTLTIQRTQQEDSAVYLCASSLLAGDTDTQYFGPGTRLTVL.